This T cell receptor beta chain was observed in a study of CD8+ T cells in alopecia areata. Findings and caveats of the study: TCR sharing across patients was less clear than in mice, possibly HLA-related. Resident alphabeta T cells of normal skin are also sequenced in scalp samples.

About this clone itself: No antigen is known for it.

As for treatment: oral pan-JAK inhibitor, 5-10 mg twice daily. RNA was isolated and reverse transcribed to cDNA, the sequencing template. Here immunoSEQ multiplex PCR was the method, and the copy in TCRdb shows in-frame clones only, minus some. The sample lists 100,000 or so clones, roughly three fifths occurring once. This specimen was CD8+ T cells sorted from blood, taken at approximately week 56, from a patient treated with tofacitinib. This TCR was sampled from a human donor with alopecia areata.

Written as DNA, the CDR3 is TGTGCCAGCACTGGAGCGGGCAATCAGCCCCAGCATTTT. It encodes CASTGAGNQPQHF. V usage is TRBV2 and J usage is TRBJ1-5; no clear D gene. The CDR3 consists of 13 residues. CDR1 SNHLY and CDR2 FYNNEI come from the germline V gene. Trimming shortened V by 7 bases and J by 2 bases, and 9 bases separated the two germline ends. The full variable domain, rest sourced from reference TRBV2 and TRBJ1-5, is EPEVTQTPSHQVTQMGQEVILRCVPISNHLYFYWYRQILGQKVEFLVSFYNNEISEKSEIFDDQFSVERPDGSNFTLKIRSTKLEDSAMYFCASTGAGNQPQHFGDGTRLSIL.